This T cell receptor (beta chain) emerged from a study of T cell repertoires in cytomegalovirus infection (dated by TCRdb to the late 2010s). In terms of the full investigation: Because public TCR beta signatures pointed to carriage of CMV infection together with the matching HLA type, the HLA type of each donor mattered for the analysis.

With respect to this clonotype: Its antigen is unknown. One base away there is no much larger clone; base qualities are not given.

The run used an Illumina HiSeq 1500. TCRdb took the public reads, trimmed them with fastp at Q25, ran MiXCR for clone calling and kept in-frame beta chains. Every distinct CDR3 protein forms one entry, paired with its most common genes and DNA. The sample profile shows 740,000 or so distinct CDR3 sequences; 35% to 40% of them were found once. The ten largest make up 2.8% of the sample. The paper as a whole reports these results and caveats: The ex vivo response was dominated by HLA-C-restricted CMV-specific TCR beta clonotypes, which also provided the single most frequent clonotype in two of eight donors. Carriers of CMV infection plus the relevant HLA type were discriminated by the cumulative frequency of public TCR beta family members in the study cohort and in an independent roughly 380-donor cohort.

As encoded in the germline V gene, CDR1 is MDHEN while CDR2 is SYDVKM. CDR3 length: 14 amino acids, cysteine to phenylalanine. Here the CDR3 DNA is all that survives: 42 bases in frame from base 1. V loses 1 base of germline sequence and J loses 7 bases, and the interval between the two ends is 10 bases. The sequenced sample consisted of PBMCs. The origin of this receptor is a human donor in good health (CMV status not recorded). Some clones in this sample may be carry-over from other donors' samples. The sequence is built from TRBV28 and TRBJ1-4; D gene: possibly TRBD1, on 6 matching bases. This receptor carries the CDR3 CASSLFQGTEKLFF. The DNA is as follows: TGTGCCAGCAGTTTATTCCAGGGGACTGAAAAACTGTTTTTT. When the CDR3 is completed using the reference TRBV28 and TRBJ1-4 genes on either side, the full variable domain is DVKVTQSSRYLVKRTGEKVFLECVQDMDHENMFWYRQDPGLGLRLIYFSYDVKMKEKGDIPEGYSVSREKKERFSLILESASTNQTSMYLCASSLFQGTEKLFFGSGTQLSVL.